This entry lists 20 T cell receptor beta chains sequenced from one sample in a study of cytomegalovirus exposure and HLA in healthy donors. The PCR employed 60 Vbeta primers together with 13 Jbeta primers. Clones were sequenced by immunoSEQ multiplex PCR, and TCRdb holds only the in-frame ones, with some missing. Here the sample spans 150,000 to 200,000 clones, roughly three quarters being singletons. Sequenced input: PBMCs. The receptors come from a woman aged 40 to 50 in good health and CMV-seropositive.

The table lists this clone with a few counts. The chain couples TRBV30 to TRBJ1-1; D not certain. With 3 bases removed from V and 4 bases from J, the gap between germline ends came to 12 bases. The CDR3 consists of 13 residues. The V gene's germline CDR1 is GTSNPN and CDR2 SVGIG (reference sequence). DNA for the CDR3: TGTGCCTGGAGCTTGGAACGCGGCACTGAAGCTTTCTTT. Translating gives CAWSLERGTEAFF.

At least ten counts were recorded for this clone. This rearrangement joins TRBV7-2 to TRBJ1-5; D ambiguous. This CDR3 spans 13 amino acids. From germline, CDR1 is SGHTA and CDR2 FQGNSA. Trimming removed 4 bases at V and 6 bases at J, with 10 bases between. The CDR3 spells CASSSTSRQPQHF. The CDR3 region has the DNA TGTGCCAGCAGCTCTACCTCCCGTCAGCCCCAGCATTTT.

The chain is built from TRBV6-6 and TRBJ2-2; 14 bases line up with TRBD2. V lost 6 bases to trimming and J lost 5 bases; unmatched junction nucleotides: 5. Germline V gene data show CDR1 as MNHNY and CDR2 as SVGAGI (reference sequence). The CDR3 covers 16 residues. CDR3 protein: CASRARTSGGTGELFF. Here the CDR3 DNA reads TGTGCCAGCAGAGCCAGGACTAGCGGGGGGACCGGGGAGCTGTTTTTT.

This clone appeared once. The chain joins TRBV28 to TRBJ1-5; 8 nucleotides line up with TRBD1. Germline CDR1 reads MDHEN; CDR2 reads SYDVKM. Trimming took 3 bases from V and 6 from J; bases not matched to a gene: 7. The CDR3 sequence is 15 residues long. CDR3 amino acids: CASSFGQGLRQPQHF. In DNA form, the CDR3 reads TGTGCCAGCAGTTTTGGACAGGGTTTACGTCAGCCCCAGCATTTT.

The V call is TRBV11-2, the J call TRBJ2-7; 7 bases match TRBD1. Per the germline V gene, CDR1 is SGHAT and CDR2 is FQNNGV. Trimming took 6 bases from V and 2 from J; bases not matched to a gene: 10. The CDR3 is 15 amino acids. CDR3 amino acids: CASRTGTARPYEQYF. The CDR3 nucleotides are TGTGCCAGCAGGACCGGGACAGCGAGACCCTACGAGCAGTACTTC.

This chain connects TRBV30 to TRBJ2-1, with TRBD2 identical over 7 bases. This CDR3 contains 13 residues. CDR1 and CDR2 from the germline V gene are GTSNPN and SVGIG (reference sequence). With 3 bases clipped from V and 4 bases from J, the junction kept 3 bases outside the gene matches. The CDR3 region has the DNA TGTGCCTGGAGAGAGCGGGGTTACAATGAGCAGTTCTTC. Translation gives CAWRERGYNEQFF. Together with reference TRBV30 and TRBJ2-1, the CDR3 gives the full variable domain: SQTIHQWPATLVQPVGSPLSLECTVEGTSNPNLYWYRQAAGRGLQLLFYSVGIGQISSEVPQNLSASRPQDRQFILSSKKLLLSDSGFYLCAWRERGYNEQFFGPGTRLTVL.

The chain recombines TRBV6-5 with TRBJ2-5; D is ambiguous. Trimming left V 1 base short and J 3 bases short, with 9 bases between. CDR3 length equals 14 residues. The germline gives CDR1 MNHEY, CDR2 SVGAGI. CDR3 in amino acids: CASSYLRKKETQYF. DNA for the CDR3: TGTGCCAGCAGTTACTTGCGGAAGAAAGAGACCCAGTACTTC.

About this clone itself: Sequence at one end of the junction differs from germline and may be a read error. The chain employs TRBV5-1 and TRBJ2-1; TRBD1 aligns across 7 bases. This CDR3 is built from 12 residues. Germline V gene sequence: CDR1 SGHRS, CDR2 YFSETQ. CDR3 sequence reads: CASSLDGTEPFF. CDR3 sequence (DNA): TGCGCCAGCAGCTTGGACGGGACAGAGCCGTTCTTC.

This clone was detected a few times. The V call is TRBV7-2, the J call TRBJ2-7; tentatively, D is TRBD1 (5 bases). CDR3 size: 13 residues. Germline loops: CDR1 SGHTA, CDR2 FQGNSA. V was pared by 2 bases and J by 6 bases, with 11 bases between. CDR3 coding DNA: TGTGCCAGCAGCTTACCAGGGTCGGGCGAGCAGTACTTC. Translated: CASSLPGSGEQYF.

This clone was observed a single time. The genes are TRBV4-1 and TRBJ1-1; no firm D call. The CDR3 sequence is 17 residues long. Germline CDR1 is MGHRA and CDR2 is YSYEKL. The V end lost 0 bases, the J end lost 4 bases, and 18 bases lay between the germline ends. CDR3 amino acids: CASSQEGVVHTSTEAFF. Written as DNA, the CDR3 is TGCGCCAGCAGCCAAGAAGGAGTGGTCCACACTTCCACTGAAGCTTTCTTT.

The chain employs TRBV7-3 and TRBJ2-7; 7 nucleotides align to TRBD1. The germline CDR1 and CDR2 sequences are SGHTA and FQGTGA. With 2 bases clipped from V and 2 bases from J, the junction kept 6 bases outside the gene matches. The CDR3 extends over 15 amino acids. The CDR3 is CASSLVAGGPYEQYF. In nucleotides, the CDR3 is TGTGCCAGCAGCTTAGTGGCAGGGGGACCCTACGAGCAGTACTTC.

The chain carries TRBV5-4 and TRBJ2-5; 7 bases map to TRBD1. The J call may be in error: the DNA end matches TRBJ2-7 better. CDR1 SGHNT and CDR2 YYREEE come from the germline V gene (reference sequence). The length of the CDR3 is 14 residues. Here the CDR3 reads CASFLRDSNYEQYF. CDR3 nucleotide sequence: TGTGCCAGCTTCCTCCGGGACAGCAACTACGAGCAGTACTTC.

The V gene is TRBV4-1, the J gene TRBJ1-2; possible D gene TRBD1, 6 bases. V was trimmed by 0 bases and J by 2 bases, leaving 13 bases between them. Germline CDR1 MGHRA, CDR2 YSYEKL. The CDR3 spans 16 residues. The CDR3 nucleotides are TGCGCCAGCAGCCAAGATACAGGGTGGGGGAACTATGGCTACACCTTC. This translates into CASSQDTGWGNYGYTF.

CDR3: CASSFAGGTNYGYTF. Here the CDR3 DNA reads TGTGCCAGCAGCTTTGCAGGGGGCACTAACTATGGCTACACCTTC. The chain combines TRBV5-5 with TRBJ1-2, with 8 bases identical to TRBD1. Germline-derived CDR1 and CDR2 are SGHKS and YYEKEE (reference sequence). This CDR3 has 15 residues. Losses at the gene ends were 2 bases for V and 0 bases for J; bases not matched to a gene: 3. Variable domain in full (rest from reference TRBV5-5 and TRBJ1-2): DAGVTQSPTHLIKTRGQQVTLRCSPISGHKSVSWYQQVLGQGPQFIFQYYEKEERGRGNFPDRFSARQFPNYSSELNVNALLLGDSALYLCASSFAGGTNYGYTFGSGTRLTVV.

The V gene is TRBV5-8, the J gene TRBJ1-3, with TRBD1 identical over 8 bases. CDR3 length equals 17 residues. The V gene's germline CDR1 is SGHTS and CDR2 YDEGEE. V shed 3 bases, J shed 4 bases, and the junction held 12 bases outside the gene matches. The DNA for the CDR3 is TGTGCCAGCAGCTATTATCTGGACAGGGTATTCGGAAACACCATATATTTT. It is translated as CASSYYLDRVFGNTIYF.

The rearrangement uses TRBV11-3 and TRBJ2-5; D is perhaps TRBD2 (7 bases). The CDR3 is made up of 13 amino acids. V lost 5 bases and J 5 bases, leaving 12 bases between the germline ends. The V gene's germline CDR1 is SGHNT and CDR2 YENEEA. The DNA for the CDR3 is TGTGCCAGCAGCCGGGGGGCCGGGGAGACCCAGTACTTC. Translated: CASSRGAGETQYF.

The chain combines TRBV5-4 with TRBJ1-1, with TRBD1 matching over 9 bases. J was trimmed by 4 bases and V by 6 bases; bases with no gene match: 7. Germline-derived CDR1 and CDR2 are SGHNT and YYREEE (reference sequence). CDR3 length equals 14 residues. The CDR3 sequence: CASIEQGAFTEAFF. In DNA form, the CDR3 reads TGTGCCAGCATCGAACAGGGGGCCTTCACTGAAGCTTTCTTT.

The CDR3 DNA is TGTGCCAGCAGTTACTCTCGGGAGACCCAGTACTTC. This gives the protein CASSYSRETQYF. The chain combines TRBV6-5 with TRBJ2-5; D is ambiguous. Trimming cost V 0 bases and J 5 bases, with 4 bases left between them. This CDR3 is built from 12 residues. Germline CDR1 MNHEY, CDR2 SVGAGI.

As for this clone: One junction end disagrees with the germline gene, perhaps due to a read error. V usage is TRBV2 and J usage is TRBJ1-2, with TRBD1 as a possible D gene (6 bases). Germline V lookup: CDR1 SNHLY, CDR2 FYNNEI. This CDR3 is built from 15 residues. The CDR3 coding sequence is TGTGCCAGCAGCCCTGGACAGAGGCAAGGTTATGGCCACACCTTC. Protein: CASSPGQRQGYGHTF.

The J gene is TRBJ2-7, the V gene TRBV6-1; weak D call: TRBD2 (6 bases). The CDR3 spans 12 residues. Germline values: CDR1 MNHNS, CDR2 SASEGT. The V end lost 7 bases, the J end lost 3 bases, and 10 bases lay between the germline ends. CDR3 DNA sequence: TGTGCCAGCATGGAGGGACTCTACGAGCAGTACTTC. Its protein product is CASMEGLYEQYF.